This entry concerns a single T cell receptor beta chain. Its specific antigen is unknown. Per-base quality was not reported, and no clone a single base away is much larger than it. The data stem from a study of immune cell composition in non-small cell lung cancer (dated by TCRdb to 2016 to 2017). Notes on the research overall: To assign histologic subtype, which was mostly lung adenocarcinoma or squamous cell carcinoma, H&E was combined with p63, CK5, Napsin A and TTF-1 immunohistochemistry. A few tumour specimens with TCR-beta data were rare histological subtypes and were excluded from the subtype comparisons. Using Adaptive Biotechnologies, the researchers ran TCR-beta sequencing on fewer than 35 paired NSCLC tumour and non-adjacent lung specimens, along with 26 tumour-only specimens. For supplementary cohort #1, made up of more than eight lung adenocarcinoma cases, paired tumour/lung TCR-beta sequencing was done and TIL populations were generated so that tumour reactivity could be assessed.

A two-step multiplex PCR was used to amplify TCR-beta CDR3 regions from genomic DNA, and Illumina-compatible adaptors were added in the second step. As a commercial immunoSEQ service, TCR-beta immunosequencing was carried out on an Illumina platform. Per the authors' processing: Two measures summarised the repertoires: productive clonality, and Top 10 Clones, meaning the percentage of T-cell templates coming from the ten most frequent sequences. Values for productive clonality spanned 0 to 1, where a value of 1 indicated a monoclonal population. Sequences comprising at least 0.1% of tumour T-cell templates but absent from matched non-adjacent lung were defined as tumour-associated clones and were identified via log10 scatter plots. Student's t-tests were used for two-group comparisons, ANOVA was used for stages, and linear regression was used for relationships, with analyses conducted in GraphPad Prism7 and R. This immuneACCESS table, as held by TCRdb, lists in-frame sequences with V and J called but not all clones. Of the missing ones, under half trace to an unresolved V gene in checked studies; the others have no known cause. The DNA gave D and trimming, while V, J and clone size come from that table. The sample has 13,000 to 15,000 clones on record, roughly 74% of them singletons. The ten largest clones take up approximately 15% of the sample.

Trimming takes 1 base from V and 2 bases from J, and the germline ends sit 10 bases apart. From cysteine to phenylalanine, the CDR3 is 15 amino acids long. Solely the CDR3 DNA is kept, with 45 bases framed from the first base. Based on the germline V gene (reference sequence), the CDR1 and CDR2 sequences are SEHNR and FQNEAQ. From frozen aliquots of unsorted single-cell suspensions, genomic DNA was isolated using the QIAamp DNA kit. The tumour samples consisted of non-small cell lung cancer tissue that had been surgically resected. Tissues arrived within 2 hours of resection and were immediately processed into single-cell suspensions. Tissue was broken up mechanically, digested enzymatically with DNase I, collagenase I and hyaluronidase for around 31 minutes at 37 degrees C, and then filtered and RBC-lysed. Broad study findings and their caveats: Across approximately ten adenocarcinoma cases, TIL tumour reactivity correlated strongly with maximal tumour-associated clone frequency but not with overall clonality. Top 10 clone scores and productive clonality were significantly higher in lung squamous cell carcinoma than in lung adenocarcinoma tumours. Tumour-associated clones >0.5% were found in nearly half of NSCLC cases, namely in about 30% of adenocarcinomas versus 65% to 80% of squamous carcinomas. No significant correlation was found between tumour TCR-beta clonality and smoking pack-years. The reactivity cohort contained only 10 cases, and the tumour-reactive clones were not shown to have sequences in common with the dominant in vivo tumour-associated clones.

The clonotype was recovered from a human donor with non-small cell lung cancer. The rearranged chain carries TRBV7-9 and TRBJ2-3; tentative D gene TRBD2, with 5 bases matching. The material sequenced was lung tumor tissue. The sequence in DNA is TGTGCCAGCAGCTTAGGTGGAGGACCCACAGATACGCAGTATTTT. The resulting protein is CASSLGGGPTDTQYF.